These 12 T cell receptor beta chains came from one sample sequenced in a study of T cells in Graves' hyperthyroidism and ophthalmopathy. The TCR beta CDR3 regions underwent amplification using RNA transcripts as the source. A first-round RT-PCR of the TCR CDR3 used the HTBI primer set. TCRdb passed the multiplex PCR reads through MiXCR, listing each CDR3 protein once. The sample carries roughly 380,000 distinct CDR3 sequences, more than 11% recorded once. Sample: blood. All receptors derive from a woman aged 60-75 years with Graves' hyperthyroidism.

This clonotype was counted at least ten times. This chain's CDR3 is CSARGGIEQFF. As DNA, the CDR3 is TGCAGTGCTAGAGGTGGGATTGAGCAGTTCTTC. The genes are TRBV20-1 and TRBJ2-1; D uncertain. Trimming removed 1 base at V and 9 bases at J, with 7 bases between. The CDR3 totals 11 residues. CDR1 is DFQATT, CDR2 SNEGSKA, per germline (reference sequence).

This clonotype was seen a few times. This may be a read error: a much more frequent sequence differs by one nucleotide. The gene calls are TRBV12-3 or TRBV12-4 and TRBJ2-3; D is uncertain. Between the trimmed V and J ends, which lost 5 bases and 5 bases, there was a span of 8 bases. The CDR3 loop spans 12 amino acids. The CDR3, as DNA: TGTGCCAGCAGTCAATACAGAGATACGCAGTATTTT. This encodes CASSQYRDTQYF.

There are many counts of this clonotype. The rearrangement joins TRBV12-5 to TRBJ1-1; D unresolved. This CDR3 has 15 residues. With 0 bases removed from V and 6 bases from J, the gap between germline ends came to 14 bases. CDR1 and CDR2 (germline): LGHNT, FRNRAP. The CDR3 coding sequence is TGTGCTAGTGGTTTGGTCGACGGAGGGAAGGCTGAAGCTTTCTTT. It encodes CASGLVDGGKAEAFF.

CDR3 DNA sequence: TGCAGCGTTGACAGTTCGGGGGTTGGGAGGAACACTGAAGCTTTCTTT. This translates into CSVDSSGVGRNTEAFF. The chain carries TRBV29-1 and TRBJ1-1; weak D call: TRBD1 (5 bases). The CDR3 runs to 16 residues. The ends were cut back, 3 bases at V and 1 base at J, with 18 bases in the middle. Germline V gene data show CDR1 as SQVTM and CDR2 as ANQGSEA.

A word on this clonotype: Being one base from a much bigger clone, this may be a read error. The V call is TRBV3-1, the J call TRBJ1-2, with TRBD1 as a possible D gene (6 bases). The CDR3 runs 14 residues. CDR1 and CDR2 from the germline V gene are LGHDT and YNNKEL (reference sequence). CDR3 residues: CASSQVPGAYGYIF. The DNA for the CDR3 is TGTGCCAGCAGCCAAGTCCCAGGGGCGTATGGCTACATCTTC. Together with reference TRBV3-1 and TRBJ1-2, the CDR3 gives the full variable domain: DTAVSQTPKYLVTQMGNDKSIKCEQNLGHDTMYWYKQDSKKFLKIMFSYNNKELIINETVPNRFSPKSPDKAHLNLHINSLELGDSAVYFCASSQVPGAYGYIFGSGTRLTVV.

The rearrangement uses TRBV5-5 and TRBJ2-7; D not certain. The germline CDR1 and CDR2 sequences are SGHKS and YYEKEE (reference sequence). V dropped 5 bases and J dropped 0 bases, with 9 bases sitting between them. There are 13 residues in the CDR3. The chain's CDR3 is CASRNRISYEQYF. CDR3 coding DNA: TGTGCCAGCAGGAACAGAATCTCCTACGAGCAGTACTTC.

In regard to this clonotype: A much larger clone is a single base away; this may be a read error. V and J are TRBV3-1 and TRBJ1-3; D unresolved. Germline CDR1 reads LGHDT; CDR2 reads YNNKEL (reference sequence). This CDR3 contains 16 residues. Trimming cost V 4 bases and J 2 bases, with 15 bases left between them. The CDR3 nucleotides are TGTGCCAGCAGCCGGAAGCCGGGCACAACTGGAAACACCATATATTTT. Protein product: CASSRKPGTTGNTIYF.

This clonotype was detected many times. The chain combines TRBV5-1 with TRBJ2-7; 9 bases agree with TRBD1. Germline lookup yields CDR1 SGHRS and CDR2 YFSETQ. The CDR3 totals 14 residues. Unmatched junction bases numbered 7, after V lost 4 bases and J lost 5 bases. Here the CDR3 DNA reads TGCGCCAGCAGCCTCCGGGACAGGGACGACGAGCAGTACTTC. Protein sequence: CASSLRDRDDEQYF. Filled out from reference TRBV5-1 and TRBJ2-7, the complete variable domain reads KAGVTQTPRYLIKTRGQQVTLSCSPISGHRSVSWYQQTPGQGLQFLFEYFSETQRNKGNFPGRFSGRQFSNSRSEMNVSTLELGDSALYLCASSLRDRDDEQYFGPGTRLTVT.

This clonotype was counted only a few times. V and J are TRBV19 and TRBJ1-5; 9 nucleotides match TRBD1. V gave up 4 bases and J gave up 2 bases; unmatched junction bases: 6. The CDR3 has 16 residues. Germline lookup yields CDR1 LNHDA and CDR2 SQIVND (reference sequence). Here the CDR3 DNA reads TGTGCCAGTAGTACCTCCCGGGACAGGGGCAATCAGCCCCAGCATTTT. Amino acids: CASSTSRDRGNQPQHF.

In this sample, this clonotype turned up many times. This chain links TRBV11-2 with TRBJ2-1; the D is unclear. With 5 bases removed from V and 10 bases from J, the gap between germline ends came to 9 bases. CDR1 SGHAT and CDR2 FQNNGV come from the germline V gene. The CDR3 sequence is 11 residues long. The chain's CDR3 is CASSPSTEQFF. CDR3 nucleotides: TGTGCCAGCAGCCCCTCTACCGAGCAGTTCTTC.

Ten or more counts support this clonotype. This chain links TRBV7-9 with TRBJ2-1; D may be TRBD1 or TRBD2 (5 bases each). The CDR3 is 13 residues long. With 8 bases removed from V and 5 bases from J, the gap between germline ends came to 13 bases. The V gene's germline CDR1 is SEHNR and CDR2 FQNEAQ (reference sequence). CDR3: CASRGRADNEQFF. The DNA for the CDR3 is TGTGCCAGCCGGGGCAGGGCCGACAATGAGCAGTTCTTC.

This clonotype has a count of ten or more. In DNA form, the CDR3 reads TGTGCCAGCAGCGCCCGGGCCCAGCGGGGGGAGCAGTTCTTC. As protein: CASSARAQRGEQFF. The rearrangement uses TRBV11-2 and TRBJ2-1; TRBD2 aligns across 8 bases. CDR3 length equals 14 residues. Trimming at V came to 5 bases and at J to 10 bases, leaving 10 bases not matched to a gene. Per the germline V gene, CDR1 is SGHAT and CDR2 is FQNNGV.